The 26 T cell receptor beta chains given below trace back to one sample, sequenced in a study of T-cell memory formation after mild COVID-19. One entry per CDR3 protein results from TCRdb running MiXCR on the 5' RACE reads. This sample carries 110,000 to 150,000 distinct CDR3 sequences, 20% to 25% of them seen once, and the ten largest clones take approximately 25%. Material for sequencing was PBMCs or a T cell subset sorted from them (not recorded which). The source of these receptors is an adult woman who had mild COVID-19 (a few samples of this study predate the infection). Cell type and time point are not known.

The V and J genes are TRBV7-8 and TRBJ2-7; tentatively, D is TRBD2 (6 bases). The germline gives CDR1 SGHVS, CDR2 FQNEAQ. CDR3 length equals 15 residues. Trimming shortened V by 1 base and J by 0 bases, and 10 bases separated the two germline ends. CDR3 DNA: TGTGCCAGCAGCTTAGACGGGGGTCTCTCCTACGAGCAGTACTTC. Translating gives CASSLDGGLSYEQYF.

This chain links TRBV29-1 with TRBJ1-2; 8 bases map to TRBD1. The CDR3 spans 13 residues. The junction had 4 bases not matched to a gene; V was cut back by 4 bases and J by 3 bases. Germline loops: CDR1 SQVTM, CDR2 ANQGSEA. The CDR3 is CSVANRGDYGYTF. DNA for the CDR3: TGCAGCGTTGCAAACAGGGGGGACTATGGCTACACCTTC.

CDR3 protein: CSARVRDSGSEPQHF. The DNA of the CDR3 is TGCAGTGCTAGAGTGCGGGACAGCGGATCGGAGCCCCAGCATTTT. The chain joins TRBV20-1 to TRBJ1-5, with 7 nucleotides matching TRBD1. The CDR3 consists of 15 residues. The junction had 11 bases not matched to a gene; V was cut back by 1 base and J by 8 bases. Germline V gives CDR1 DFQATT, CDR2 SNEGSKA (reference sequence).

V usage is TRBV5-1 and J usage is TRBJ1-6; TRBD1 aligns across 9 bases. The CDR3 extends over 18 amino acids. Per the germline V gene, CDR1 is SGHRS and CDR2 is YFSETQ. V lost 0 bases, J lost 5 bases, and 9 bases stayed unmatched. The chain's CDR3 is CASSLGATGTGNNSPLHF. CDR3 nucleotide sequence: TGCGCCAGCAGCTTGGGGGCTACGGGGACAGGGAATAATTCACCCCTCCACTTT.

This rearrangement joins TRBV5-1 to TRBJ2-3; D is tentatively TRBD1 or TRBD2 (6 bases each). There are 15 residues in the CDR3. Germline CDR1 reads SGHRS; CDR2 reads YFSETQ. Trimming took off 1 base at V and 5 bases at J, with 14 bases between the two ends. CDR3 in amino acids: CASSLSRGRLDTQYF. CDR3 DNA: TGCGCCAGCAGCTTGTCCCGGGGGCGCCTAGATACGCAGTATTTT.

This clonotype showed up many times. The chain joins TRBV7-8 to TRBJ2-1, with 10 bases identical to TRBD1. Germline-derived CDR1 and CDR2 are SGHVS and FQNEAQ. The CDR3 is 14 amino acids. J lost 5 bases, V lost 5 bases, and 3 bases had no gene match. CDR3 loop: CASSPGTGDNEQFF. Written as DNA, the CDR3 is TGTGCCAGCAGCCCTGGGACAGGGGACAATGAGCAGTTCTTC.

CDR3 region: CASSQDLWGDTQYF. DNA for the CDR3: TGCGCCAGCAGCCAAGACCTCTGGGGGGATACGCAGTATTTT. The rearrangement links TRBV4-1 to TRBJ2-3; D may correspond to TRBD1 or TRBD2 (5 bases each). The CDR3 totals 14 residues. Germline V lookup: CDR1 MGHRA, CDR2 YSYEKL. Trimming removed 0 bases from V and 6 bases from J, with 10 bases in between.

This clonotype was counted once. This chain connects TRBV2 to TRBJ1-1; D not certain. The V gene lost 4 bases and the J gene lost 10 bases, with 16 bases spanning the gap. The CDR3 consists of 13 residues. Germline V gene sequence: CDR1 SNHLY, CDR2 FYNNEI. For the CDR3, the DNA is TGTGCCAGCAGTGGATCATCTCCGAGTGGAGCTTTCTTT. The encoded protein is CASSGSSPSGAFF.

DNA of the CDR3: TGTGCCAGTACCCTGGGACTAGCGGGACGCACCGGGGAGCTGTTTTTT. Amino acid sequence: CASTLGLAGRTGELFF. The rearrangement uses TRBV19 and TRBJ2-2; 13 bases align to TRBD2. The CDR3 is made up of 16 amino acids. Germline CDR1 is LNHDA and CDR2 is SQIVND (reference sequence). J gave up 4 bases and V 7 bases, and 6 bases lay outside the gene matches.

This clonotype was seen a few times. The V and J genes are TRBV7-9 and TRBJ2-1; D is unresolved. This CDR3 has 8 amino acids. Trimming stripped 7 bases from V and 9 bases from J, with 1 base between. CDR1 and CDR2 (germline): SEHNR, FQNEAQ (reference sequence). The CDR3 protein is CASTEQFF. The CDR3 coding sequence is TGTGCCAGCACTGAGCAGTTCTTC.

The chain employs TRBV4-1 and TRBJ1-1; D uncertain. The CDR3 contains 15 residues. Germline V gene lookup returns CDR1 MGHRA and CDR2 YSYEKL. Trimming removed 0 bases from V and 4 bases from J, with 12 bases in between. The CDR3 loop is CASSQESGPGTEAFF. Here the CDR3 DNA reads TGCGCCAGCAGCCAAGAGAGCGGCCCCGGCACTGAAGCTTTCTTT.

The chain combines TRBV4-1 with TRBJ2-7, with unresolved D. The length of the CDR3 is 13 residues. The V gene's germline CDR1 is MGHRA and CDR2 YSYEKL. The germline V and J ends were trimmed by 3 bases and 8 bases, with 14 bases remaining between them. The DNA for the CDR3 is TGCGCCAGCAGCCATGGTCTCGATGGGAAGCAGTACTTC. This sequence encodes CASSHGLDGKQYF.

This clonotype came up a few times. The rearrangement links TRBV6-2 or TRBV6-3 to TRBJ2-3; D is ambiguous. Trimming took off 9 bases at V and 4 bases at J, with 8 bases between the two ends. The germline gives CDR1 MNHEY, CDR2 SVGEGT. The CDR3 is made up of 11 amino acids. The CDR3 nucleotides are TGTGCCAGTCGAGGAGCAGATACGCAGTATTTT. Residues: CASRGADTQYF.

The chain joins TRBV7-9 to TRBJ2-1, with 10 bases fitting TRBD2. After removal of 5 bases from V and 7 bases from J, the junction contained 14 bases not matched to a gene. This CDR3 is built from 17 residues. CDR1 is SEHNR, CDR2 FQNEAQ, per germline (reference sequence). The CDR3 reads CASSILQASGSWNEQFF. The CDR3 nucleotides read TGTGCCAGCAGCATCCTCCAAGCTAGCGGGAGTTGGAATGAGCAGTTCTTC.

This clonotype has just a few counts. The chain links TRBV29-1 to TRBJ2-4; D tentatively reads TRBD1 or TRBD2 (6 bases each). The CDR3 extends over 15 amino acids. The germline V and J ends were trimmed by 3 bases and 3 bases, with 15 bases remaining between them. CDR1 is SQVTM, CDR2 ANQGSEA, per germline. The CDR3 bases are TGCAGCGTTGAGGGGGGACAAGGATACAAAAACATTCAGTACTTC. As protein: CSVEGGQGYKNIQYF.

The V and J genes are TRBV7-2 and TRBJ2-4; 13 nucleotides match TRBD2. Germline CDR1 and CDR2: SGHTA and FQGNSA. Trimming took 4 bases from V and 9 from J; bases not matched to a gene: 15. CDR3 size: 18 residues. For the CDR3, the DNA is TGTGCCAGCAGCTCCCACCCGGGACTAGCGGGGATGAGTGCCATTCAGTACTTC. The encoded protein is CASSSHPGLAGMSAIQYF.

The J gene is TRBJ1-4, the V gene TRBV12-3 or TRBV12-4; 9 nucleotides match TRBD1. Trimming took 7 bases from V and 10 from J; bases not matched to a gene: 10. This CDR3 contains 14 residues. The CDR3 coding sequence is TGTGCCAGCACGAACCGGGACAGGGTTACAAAACTGTTTTTT. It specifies CASTNRDRVTKLFF.

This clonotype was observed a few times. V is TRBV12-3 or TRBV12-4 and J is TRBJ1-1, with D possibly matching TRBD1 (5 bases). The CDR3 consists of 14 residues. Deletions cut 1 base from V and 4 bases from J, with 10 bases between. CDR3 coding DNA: TGTGCCAGCAGTTTAGTAATGGGGACCACTGAAGCTTTCTTT. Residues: CASSLVMGTTEAFF.

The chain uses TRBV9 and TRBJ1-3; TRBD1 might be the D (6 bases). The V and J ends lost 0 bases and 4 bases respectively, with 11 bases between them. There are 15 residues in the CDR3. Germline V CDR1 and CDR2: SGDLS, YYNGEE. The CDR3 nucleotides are TGTGCCAGCAGCGTAGGGGACACGAGGGGAAACACCATATATTTT. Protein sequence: CASSVGDTRGNTIYF.

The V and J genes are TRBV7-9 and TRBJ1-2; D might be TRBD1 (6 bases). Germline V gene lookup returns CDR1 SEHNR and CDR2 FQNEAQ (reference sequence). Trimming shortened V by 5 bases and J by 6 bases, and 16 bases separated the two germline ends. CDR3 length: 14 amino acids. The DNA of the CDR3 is TGTGCCAGCAGCCCGCCGGGACAATTTGATGGCTACACCTTC. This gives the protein CASSPPGQFDGYTF. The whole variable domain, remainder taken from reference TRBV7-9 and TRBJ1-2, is DTGVSQNPRHKITKRGQNVTFRCDPISEHNRLYWYRQTLGQGPEFLTYFQNEAQLEKSRLLSDRFSAERPKGSFSTLEIQRTEQGDSAMYLCASSPPGQFDGYTFGSGTRLTVV.

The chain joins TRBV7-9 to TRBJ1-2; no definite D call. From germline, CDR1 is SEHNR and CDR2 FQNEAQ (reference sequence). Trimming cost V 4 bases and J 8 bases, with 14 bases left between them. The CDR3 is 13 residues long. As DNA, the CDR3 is TGTGCCAGCAGCTCCCCGGCTACACGGGGCTACACCTTC. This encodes CASSSPATRGYTF. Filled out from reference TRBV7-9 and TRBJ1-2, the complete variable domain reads DTGVSQNPRHKITKRGQNVTFRCDPISEHNRLYWYRQTLGQGPEFLTYFQNEAQLEKSRLLSDRFSAERPKGSFSTLEIQRTEQGDSAMYLCASSSPATRGYTFGSGTRLTVV.

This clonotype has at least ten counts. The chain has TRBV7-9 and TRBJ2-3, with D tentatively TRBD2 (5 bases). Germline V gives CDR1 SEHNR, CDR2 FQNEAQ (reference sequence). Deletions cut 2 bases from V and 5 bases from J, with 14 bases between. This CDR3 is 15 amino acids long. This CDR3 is CASSLTRAEEDTQYF. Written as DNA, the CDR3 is TGTGCCAGCAGCTTAACGCGGGCCGAGGAAGATACGCAGTATTTT.

CDR3 in DNA: TGTGCCAGCAGCTTAGTCCGACAAGCTTTCTTT. Its translation is CASSLVRQAFF. The chain carries TRBV7-2 and TRBJ1-1; unclear D gene. V lost 1 base, J lost 9 bases, and 6 bases lay in between. Germline CDR1 and CDR2: SGHTA and FQGNSA. The length of the CDR3 is 11 residues.

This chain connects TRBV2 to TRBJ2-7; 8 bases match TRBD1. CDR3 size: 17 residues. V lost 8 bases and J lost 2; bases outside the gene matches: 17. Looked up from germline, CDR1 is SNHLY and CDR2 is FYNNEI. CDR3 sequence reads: CASATPPQGAPTYEQYF. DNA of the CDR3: TGTGCCAGCGCTACCCCACCTCAGGGGGCCCCGACCTACGAGCAGTACTTC.

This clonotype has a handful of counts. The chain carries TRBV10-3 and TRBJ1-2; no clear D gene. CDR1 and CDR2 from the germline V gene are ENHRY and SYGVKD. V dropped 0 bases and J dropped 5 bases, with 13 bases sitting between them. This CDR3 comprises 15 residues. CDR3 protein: CAISESSDETYGYTF. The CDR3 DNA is TGTGCCATCAGTGAGTCCTCGGACGAAACTTATGGCTACACCTTC.

CDR3 coding DNA: TGTGCCAGCAGCATGACTAGCGGGACCAATACCTACGAGCAGTACTTC. Encoded protein: CASSMTSGTNTYEQYF. The chain links TRBV7-6 to TRBJ2-7; 11 nucleotides agree with TRBD2. Germline CDR1 is SGHVS and CDR2 is FNYEAQ. After removal of 5 bases from V and 2 bases from J, the junction contained 8 bases not matched to a gene. There are 16 residues in the CDR3. Full variable domain (remainder filled in from reference TRBV7-6 and TRBJ2-7): GAGVSQSPRYKVTKRGQDVALRCDPISGHVSLYWYRQALGQGPEFLTYFNYEAQQDKSGLPNDRFSAERPEGSISTLTIQRTEQRDSAMYRCASSMTSGTNTYEQYFGPGTRLTVT.